These T cell receptor beta chains were read from a single sample in a study of T cells in Graves' hyperthyroidism and ophthalmopathy. MiXCR was run by TCRdb on the multiplex PCR reads, yielding one entry per CDR3 protein. The sample lists about 840,000 distinct CDR3 sequences, around 39% occurring once. Sequencing used blood. All receptors come from a young man with Graves' hyperthyroidism. CDR3s include the opening cysteine and the closing phenylalanine or tryptophan. Each record gives: D gene, V gene, CDR3 length, clone size, J gene, CDR3 DNA, CDR3 protein. A D gene is named only where the DNA matches it firmly. Clone sizes are given selectively: once, few, many, or a class where the clone is expanded.

D gene: TRBD1
V gene: TRBV12-3/TRBV12-4
CDR3 length: 17
clone size: few
J gene: TRBJ2-2
CDR3 DNA: TGTGCCAGTTCCCCGGTTGGGGGACAGGGGAAGGCCGGGGAGCTGTTTTTT
CDR3 protein: CASSPVGGQGKAGELFF

D gene: .
V gene: TRBV5-4
CDR3 length: 13
clone size: .
J gene: TRBJ1-1
CDR3 DNA: TGTGCCAGCAACCCCGACTTGAACACTGAAGCTTTCTTT
CDR3 protein: CASNPDLNTEAFF

D gene: .
V gene: TRBV7-9
CDR3 length: 13
clone size: .
J gene: TRBJ2-7
CDR3 DNA: TGTGCCAGCAGCCACGGGACGGTCTACGTGCAGTACTTC
CDR3 protein: CASSHGTVYVQYF

D gene: .
V gene: TRBV29-1
CDR3 length: 12
clone size: many
J gene: TRBJ1-5
CDR3 DNA: TGCAGCGGGCGGAGGGTCGGGCAGCCCCAGCATTTT
CDR3 protein: CSGRRVGQPQHF

D gene: .
V gene: TRBV20-1
CDR3 length: 12
clone size: many
J gene: TRBJ1-1
CDR3 DNA: TGCAGTGCTAGCTCCGGGAATACTGAAGCTTTCTTT
CDR3 protein: CSASSGNTEAFF

D gene: .
V gene: TRBV19
CDR3 length: 16
clone size: .
J gene: TRBJ2-3
CDR3 DNA: TGTGCCAGCAGCTTAGGGGTGGGGCAGCACACAGATACGCAGTATTTT
CDR3 protein: CASSLGVGQHTDTQYF

D gene: .
V gene: TRBV24-1
CDR3 length: 16
clone size: .
J gene: TRBJ2-2
CDR3 DNA: TGTGCCACCAGCGCCGAGGGCCAGCCAAACACCGGGGAGCTGTTTTTT
CDR3 protein: CATSAEGQPNTGELFF

D gene: .
V gene: TRBV29-1
CDR3 length: 16
clone size: .
J gene: TRBJ2-6
CDR3 DNA: TGCAGCGTTCTCTTGGCCGCCGACTCAGGGGCCAACGTCCTGACTTTC
CDR3 protein: CSVLLAADSGANVLTF

D gene: .
V gene: TRBV19
CDR3 length: 16
clone size: .
J gene: TRBJ2-2
CDR3 DNA: TGTGCCAGTAGTTTTAGGTTACAGACCGACACCGGGGAGCTGTTTTTT
CDR3 protein: CASSFRLQTDTGELFF

D gene: TRBD2
V gene: TRBV7-8
CDR3 length: 14
clone size: many
J gene: TRBJ2-7
CDR3 DNA: TGTGCCAGCAGCGCGACCGGGGGGGCGGACGAGCAGTACTTC
CDR3 protein: CASSATGGADEQYF

D gene: .
V gene: TRBV9
CDR3 length: 14
clone size: .
J gene: TRBJ1-6
CDR3 DNA: TGTGCCGGCAGCCCGGACAGATTTAATTCACCCCTCCACTTT
CDR3 protein: CAGSPDRFNSPLHF

D gene: .
V gene: TRBV4-1
CDR3 length: 14
clone size: few
J gene: TRBJ1-2
CDR3 DNA: TGCGCCAGCAGCCCGTTGACAGGAAACTATGGCTACACCTTC
CDR3 protein: CASSPLTGNYGYTF

D gene: .
V gene: TRBV10-3
CDR3 length: 14
clone size: .
J gene: TRBJ2-7
CDR3 DNA: TGTGCCATCAGTAGGGACCTACAATCTGGGGAGCAGTACTTC
CDR3 protein: CAISRDLQSGEQYF

D gene: .
V gene: TRBV20-1
CDR3 length: 14
clone size: few
J gene: TRBJ1-1
CDR3 DNA: TGCAGTGCGTCAACGTGGGGAGTGAACACTGAAGCTTTCTTT
CDR3 protein: CSASTWGVNTEAFF

D gene: TRBD1
V gene: TRBV4-1
CDR3 length: 15
clone size: few
J gene: TRBJ2-7
CDR3 DNA: TGTGCCAGCAGCCAAGATAGGACAGGGAGCTACGAGCAGTACTTC
CDR3 protein: CASSQDRTGSYEQYF

D gene: .
V gene: TRBV24-1
CDR3 length: 13
clone size: many
J gene: TRBJ2-7
CDR3 DNA: TGTGCCACCTTAGTACACTTCTCCTACGAGCAGTACTTC
CDR3 protein: CATLVHFSYEQYF

D gene: .
V gene: TRBV5-6
CDR3 length: 15
clone size: .
J gene: TRBJ1-1
CDR3 DNA: TGTGCCAGCAGCTTGGAGCCGGGTCCGAACACTGAAGCTTTCTTT
CDR3 protein: CASSLEPGPNTEAFF

D gene: .
V gene: TRBV13
CDR3 length: 14
clone size: few
J gene: TRBJ1-1
CDR3 DNA: TGTGCCAGCAGCCCCCGACAGCGTATCACTGAAGCTTTCTTT
CDR3 protein: CASSPRQRITEAFF

D gene: .
V gene: TRBV6-5
CDR3 length: 14
clone size: few
J gene: TRBJ1-1
CDR3 DNA: TGTGCCAGCAGTTCCGGGGGGTGGGGCACTGAAGCTTTCTTT
CDR3 protein: CASSSGGWGTEAFF

D gene: TRBD1
V gene: TRBV6-1
CDR3 length: 13
clone size: few
J gene: TRBJ2-7
CDR3 DNA: TGTGCCAGCAGTGTGGGACAGTACTACGAGCAGTACTTC
CDR3 protein: CASSVGQYYEQYF

D gene: .
V gene: TRBV20-1
CDR3 length: 11
clone size: .
J gene: TRBJ1-5
CDR3 DNA: TGCAGTGCTAGTGGCAATCAGCCCCAGCATTTT
CDR3 protein: CSASGNQPQHF